This T cell receptor beta chain was obtained from a study of T cell clonality in common variable immunodeficiency. Study-wide points: Compared with controls, CVID subjects had fewer shared TCRbeta clones.

Sequencing input was equivalent genomic DNA from CVID and controls. Only in-frame clones appear in the TCRdb table, and some are missing; sequencing was by immunoSEQ multiplex PCR. This sample carries roughly 58,000 clones, none of them present only once. The CDR3 runs to 14 residues. The ends were cut back, 2 bases at V and 0 bases at J, with 5 bases in the middle. Germline CDR1 and CDR2: SGHAT and FQNNGV. Many counts were recorded for this clone. Antigen specificity is unknown. The read terminates 3 residues before the CDR3 end, so the remaining end is supplied by the germline J gene. This clonotype was obtained from a person between 18 and 75 years old in good health. What was sequenced was peripheral blood mononuclear cells. V gene TRBV11-2 combines with J gene TRBJ2-1, with a possible D match to TRBD2 (5 bases). CDR3 amino acids: CASSLTSSYNEQFF. The covered CDR3 bases are TGTGCCAGCAGCTTAACTAGCTCCTACAATGAG.